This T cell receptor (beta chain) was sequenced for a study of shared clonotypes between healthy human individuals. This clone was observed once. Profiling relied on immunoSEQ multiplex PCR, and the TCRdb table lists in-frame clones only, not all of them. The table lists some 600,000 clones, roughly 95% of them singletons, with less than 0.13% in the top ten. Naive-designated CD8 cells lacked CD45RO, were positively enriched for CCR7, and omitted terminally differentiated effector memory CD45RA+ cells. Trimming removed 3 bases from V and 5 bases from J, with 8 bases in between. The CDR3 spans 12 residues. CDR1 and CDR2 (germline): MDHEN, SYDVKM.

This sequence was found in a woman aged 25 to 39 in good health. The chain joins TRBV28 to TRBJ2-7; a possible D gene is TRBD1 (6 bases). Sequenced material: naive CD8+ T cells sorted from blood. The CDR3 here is CASSFTGNEQYF. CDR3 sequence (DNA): TGTGCCAGCAGTTTTACAGGGAACGAGCAGTACTTC.